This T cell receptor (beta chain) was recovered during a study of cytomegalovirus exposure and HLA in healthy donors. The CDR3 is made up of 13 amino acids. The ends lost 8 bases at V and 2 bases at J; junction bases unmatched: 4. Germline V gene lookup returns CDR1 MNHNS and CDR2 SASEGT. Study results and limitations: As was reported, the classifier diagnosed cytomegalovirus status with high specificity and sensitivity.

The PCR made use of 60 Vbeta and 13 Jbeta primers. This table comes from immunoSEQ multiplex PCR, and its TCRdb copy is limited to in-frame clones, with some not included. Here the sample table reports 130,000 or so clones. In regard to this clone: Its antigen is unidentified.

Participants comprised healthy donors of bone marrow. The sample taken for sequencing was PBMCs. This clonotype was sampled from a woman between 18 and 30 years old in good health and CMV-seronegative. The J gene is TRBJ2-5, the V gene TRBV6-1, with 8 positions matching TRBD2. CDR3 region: CASGAGEQETQYF. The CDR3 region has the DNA TGTGCCAGCGGAGCGGGAGAGCAAGAGACCCAGTACTTC.